This TCR beta chain was identified during a study of tumor-infiltrating lymphocytes in primary liver carcinoma. Study-wide context: Aged between 30 and 69 years, the patients were men and women. Productive TCRbeta read counts per sample ran from roughly 3.7 to 6.8 million and were similar across tissue types.

After removal of 3 bases from V and 3 bases from J, the junction contained 8 bases not matched to a gene. Germline V gene data show CDR1 as GTSNPN and CDR2 as SVGIG (reference sequence). The CDR3 length is 15 residues. From 500 ng of total RNA, TCR beta-specific cDNA was reverse-transcribed using a constant-region primer. ARM-PCR was slightly modified, and three nested multiplex PCR rounds with it gave rise to the TCR beta libraries. The first two PCR rounds used TRBV1-TRBV30 forward primers with a C-beta reverse primer, 10 to 11 cycles each. TCRdb reanalysed the multiplex PCR reads using MiXCR and keeps one entry per CDR3 protein. The sample includes 300,000 to 350,000 distinct CDR3 sequences, less than 75% of them seen just once. General observations from the study: Blood had a significantly lower top-250-clone fraction than tumors did (p = 0.039). Without sorting, CD4+ versus CD8+ T cell repertoires were not compared.

The sample holds a few counts of this clonotype. The antigen remains unidentified. RNA isolated from unsorted whole blood supplied the blood RNA, with germline DNA also extracted. The chain links TRBV30 to TRBJ1-1; 9 bases align to TRBD1. The TCR originated in a man aged 35 to 55 with primary liver carcinoma and hepatitis B virus infection. The material sequenced was peripheral blood. CDR3 sequence: CAWRGTGITDTEAFF. The CDR3 DNA reads TGTGCCTGGAGGGGGACAGGGATTACTGACACTGAAGCTTTCTTT.